The present T cell receptor (beta chain) was sequenced within a study of cytomegalovirus exposure and HLA in healthy donors. Overall study results and limits: Listed as cytomegalovirus-associated were 164 TCR beta chains. Several of the most significant clusters appeared linked to common viral pathogens, based on a later analysis.

With 60 Vbeta and 13 Jbeta primers, the PCR was carried out. TCRdb keeps only in-frame clones here, not all; method: immunoSEQ multiplex PCR. The sample yields 200,000 or so clones, less than 85% seen once. In regard to this clone: The antigen remains undetermined.

This sequence was found in a young man in good health and CMV-seronegative. Source material: PBMCs.

This CDR3 reads CASSRGSGERYEQYF. The CDR3 coding sequence is TGCGCCAGCAGCCGTGGTAGCGGGGAAAGGTACGAGCAGTACTTC. The genes are TRBV4-1 and TRBJ2-5; the match to TRBD2 covers 8 bases. The J call may be mistaken, given a closer DNA end match to TRBJ2-7. The CDR3 is 15 amino acids. Germline CDR1 is MGHRA and CDR2 is YSYEKL.